Listed below are T cell receptor beta chains from one sample, sequenced in a study of vaccination effects on CD4 cells after COVID-19. Their antigens are not known. Generated by immunoSEQ multiplex PCR, the TCRdb table keeps only in-frame clones and is missing some. The table has 70,000 or so clones, roughly 73% seen once. Specimen: CD4+ T cells from PBMCs cultured with HIV peptides, collected before COVID-19 vaccination. These receptors were obtained from a human donor who had a prior SARS-CoV-2 infection. Each CDR3 is given with its conserved first and last residue. Each record gives: clone size, D gene, J gene, V gene, CDR3 DNA, CDR3 protein. The D gene is left open where the match is weak. Expanded clones get a size class; other rows say once, few or many, or leave the size out.

>-|TRBD1|TRBJ1-4|TRBV28
TGTGCCAGCAGTTTGGGACAGGGAGGGCATGAAAAACTGTTTTTT
CASSLGQGGHEKLFF
>-|-|TRBJ1-2|TRBV18
TGTGCCAGCTCACCCGCAGGGACTAACTATGGCTACACCTTC
CASSPAGTNYGYTF
>few|-|TRBJ1-1|TRBV4-1
TGCGCCAGCAGGGGAATGAGTTTGGGCGGCCGGAACACTGAAGCTTTCTTT
CASRGMSLGGRNTEAFF
>few|-|TRBJ1-3|TRBV5-1
TGCGCCAGCAGCTTCCGACCACGAATTACGGACCGAAGAGAGGGAAACACCATATATTTT
CASSFRPRITDRREGNTIYF
>-|-|TRBJ2-2|TRBV9
TGTGCCAGCAGCGGTGGGGGACACACAAACACCGGGGAGCTGTTTTTT
CASSGGGHTNTGELFF
>once|TRBD2|TRBJ2-7|TRBV4-3
TGCGCCAGCAGCCAAGATTTGGCTAGCGGGAGATACGAGCAGTACTTC
CASSQDLASGRYEQYF
>-|-|TRBJ1-1|TRBV5-4
TGTGCCAGCAGCTTGGGAGAGATGAACACTGAAGCTTTCTTT
CASSLGEMNTEAFF
>-|-|TRBJ2-1|TRBV6-5
TGTGCCAGCAGATTGGGAGGATCGCTCGCTGAGCAGTTCTTC
CASRLGGSLAEQFF
>-|TRBD1|TRBJ2-6|TRBV5-1
TGCGCCAGCAGCTTACTTACAGGGGGTTTTGGGGCCAACGTCCTGACTTTC
CASSLLTGGFGANVLTF
>-|-|TRBJ1-4|TRBV5-5
TGTGCCAGCAGCTTGGAGGGGCAGGGTGAAAAACTGTTTTTT
CASSLEGQGEKLFF
>-|-|TRBJ1-2|TRBV21-1
TGTGCCAGCAGCCCCCGACAAGGGAAGAAGTATGGCTACACCTTC
CASSPRQGKKYGYTF
>once|-|TRBJ1-2|TRBV4-2
TGTGCCAGCAGCCAAGATCGGCAGAATCCTTATGGCTACACCTTC
CASSQDRQNPYGYTF
>-|-|TRBJ1-3|TRBV6-1
TGTGCCAGCAGTGAGCGGGAGAGGGGCGAATCTGGAAACACCATATATTTT
CASSERERGESGNTIYF
>-|-|TRBJ2-3|TRBV12-3/TRBV12-4
TGTGCCAGCAGTTTCCTACCAGGGACGCAGTATTTT
CASSFLPGTQYF
>-|-|TRBJ1-5|TRBV6-6
TGTGCCAGCAGTAGGCCCGGACTGCCCAATCAGCCCCAGCATTTT
CASSRPGLPNQPQHF
>once|-|TRBJ1-5|TRBV7-2
TGTGCCAGCAGCTTCAGGGGTGGAAATCAGCCCCAGCATTTT
CASSFRGGNQPQHF
>-|TRBD1|TRBJ1-2|TRBV27
TGTGCCACCTTAGGGTGGGACAGGGTGAACTATGGCTACACCTTC
CATLGWDRVNYGYTF
>-|-|TRBJ2-7|TRBV21-1
TGTGCCAGCAGCGCCCCGGAGGACACCTACGAGCAGTACTTC
CASSAPEDTYEQYF
>-|-|TRBJ2-7|TRBV3-1/TRBV3-2
TGTGCCAGCAGTAAAACCACCGGGACACCTGAGTACGAGCAGTACTTC
CASSKTTGTPEYEQYF
>-|-|TRBJ2-3|TRBV10-3
TGTGCCATCAGGGCCTTTTTGGGGGGCTACACAGATACGCAGTATTTT
CAIRAFLGGYTDTQYF
>-|-|TRBJ1-1|TRBV7-8
TGTGCCAGCGGAAGTCGAGGGATGGACACTGAAGCTTTCTTT
CASGSRGMDTEAFF
>-|-|TRBJ2-1|TRBV6-5
TGTGCCAGCAGTTACTCATGGCTGCACTCCTACAATGAGCAGTTCTTC
CASSYSWLHSYNEQFF
>-|TRBD2|TRBJ2-7|TRBV2
TGTGCCAGCAGTGAAGCGCTTCGAGGAGCGGGAGAAGGGGAGCAGTACTTC
CASSEALRGAGEGEQYF
>-|-|TRBJ1-1|TRBV25-1
TGTGCCAGCACCAGGTCAGGGGAACCAGAAGCTTTCTTT
CASTRSGEPEAFF
>-|-|TRBJ1-6|TRBV12-2
TGTGCAAGTCGCTTAGCGCGGGGGCTGGATAATTCACCCCTCCACTTT
CASRLARGLDNSPLHF
>once|-|TRBJ1-2|TRBV29-1
TGCAGCGTGGCCATGGGGTGGGCTAACTATGGCTACACCTTC
CSVAMGWANYGYTF
>-|TRBD1|TRBJ2-7|TRBV7-6
TGTGCCAGCAGCTTAGAGACAGGGGCGACCTACGAGCAGTACTTC
CASSLETGATYEQYF
>-|TRBD2|TRBJ2-1|TRBV19
TGTGCCAGTAGTATAGGAGGGACTAGGGCGGGAGAGCAGTTCTTC
CASSIGGTRAGEQFF
>-|-|TRBJ1-1|TRBV20-1
TGCAGTGCAGCAAACACTGAAGCTTTCTTT
CSAANTEAFF
>few|TRBD2|TRBJ2-1|TRBV29-1
TGCAGCGGAAGCGGGGGGGACAATGAGCAGTTCTTC
CSGSGGDNEQFF
>once|TRBD1|TRBJ1-2|TRBV6-6
TGTGCCAGCAGTCCCCGCGGTCCCGGGACAGGGTACTATGGCTACACCTTC
CASSPRGPGTGYYGYTF
>-|TRBD1|TRBJ2-5|TRBV19
TGTGCCAGTAGTATAGGTGGACAGGGGCCGCGGGCCCAGTACTTC
CASSIGGQGPRAQYF
>-|TRBD2|TRBJ2-3|TRBV7-2
TGTGCCAGCAGCTCAAGCGGGAGTGATACGCAGTATTTT
CASSSSGSDTQYF
>-|-|TRBJ1-6|TRBV6-2/TRBV6-3
TGTGCCAGCAGTTACTCGAGAGCCGCACCCCTCCACTTT
CASSYSRAAPLHF
>-|-|TRBJ2-7|TRBV5-6
TGTGCCAGCAGCTTGAAATCGGTCAGGGCAGCCGAGCAGTACTTC
CASSLKSVRAAEQYF
>-|TRBD1|TRBJ2-7|TRBV4-3
TGCGCCAGCAGCCAAGATGCCTGGGACAGGGGGAATTACGAGCAGTACTTC
CASSQDAWDRGNYEQYF
>few|-|TRBJ1-2|TRBV6-5
TGTGCCAGCAGTTACTCTGGGGGGAACCTCTATGGCTACACCTTC
CASSYSGGNLYGYTF
>-|-|TRBJ1-2|TRBV5-1
TGCGCCAGCAGCTTGGCCGGGGTCGGTACCTATGGCTACACCTTC
CASSLAGVGTYGYTF
>-|-|TRBJ2-5|TRBV5-1
TGCGCCAGCAGCTTGGGACAGGGAGGGTCCCTCCAAGAGACCCAGTACTTC
CASSLGQGGSLQETQYF
>-|TRBD2|TRBJ2-3|TRBV5-6
TGTGCCAGCAGCTTTGGGACTAGCGGGAGGCGTAGGTCAGATACGCAGTATTTT
CASSFGTSGRRRSDTQYF
>-|TRBD2|TRBJ2-3|TRBV5-1
TGCGCCAGCAGTCCTCGGACTAGCGGGACCTCTAATCCTGATACGCAGTATTTT
CASSPRTSGTSNPDTQYF
>-|-|TRBJ1-6|TRBV6-5
TGTGCCAGCAGACTAGGGCGATCGGATTCACCCCTCCACTTT
CASRLGRSDSPLHF